Shown below are 30 T cell receptor beta chains from a single sample sequenced in a study of Ad26.COV2.S vaccination and SARS-CoV-2 variants. Treatment noted: about 20 received Ad26.COV2.S at low or high dose, single or two shots; 5 received placebo; per-sample allocation not given. Sample collection was performed on day 63 after the first vaccine or placebo injection. Repertoires were generated with immunoSEQ multiplex PCR, while TCRdb's copy carries only in-frame clones and drops some. The sample yields about 390,000 clones, approximately 86% seen once. Specimen: peripheral blood, collected in a trial of Ad26.COV2.S vaccine versus placebo. The receptor source for this set is a person aged 18 to 65 who received the Ad26.COV2.S COVID-19 vaccine or a placebo.

The rearrangement links TRBV6-2 or TRBV6-3 to TRBJ2-3; 7 nucleotides line up with TRBD2. Germline lookup yields CDR1 MNHEY and CDR2 SVGEGT. The CDR3 loop spans 17 amino acids. Trimming removed 0 bases from V and 4 bases from J; junction bases left unmatched: 10. As DNA, the CDR3 is TGTGCCAGCAGTTACTCGATTGGGTGGGGGGGTTCAGATACGCAGTATTTT. Protein: CASSYSIGWGGSDTQYF.

The genes are TRBV19 and TRBJ1-5, with a tentative D call TRBD1 (5 bases). The CDR3 loop spans 11 amino acids. V was trimmed by 11 bases and J by 8 bases, leaving 13 bases between them. The germline V gene has CDR1 LNHDA and CDR2 SQIVND (reference sequence). CDR3 region: CASRGREPQHF. The CDR3 DNA is TGTGCCTCTAGGGGTCGAGAGCCCCAGCATTTT.

The rearrangement uses TRBV11-2 and TRBJ2-3; the match to TRBD2 covers 7 bases. Germline V gene lookup returns CDR1 SGHAT and CDR2 FQNNGV. V was pared by 4 bases and J by 5 bases, with 12 bases of the junction left unmatched. This CDR3 has 16 amino acids. For the CDR3, the DNA is TGTGCCAGCAGCTCCACCCCCCAGCGGGGCGGAGATACGCAGTATTTT. The encoded protein is CASSSTPQRGGDTQYF.

The rearrangement links TRBV2 to TRBJ1-1; no clear D. The CDR3 loop spans 14 amino acids. Germline CDR1 reads SNHLY; CDR2 reads FYNNEI. The ends were cut back, 6 bases at V and 1 base at J, with 12 bases in the middle. The CDR3: CASSANGRNTEAFF. CDR3 DNA sequence: TGTGCCAGCAGCGCCAACGGGAGGAACACTGAAGCTTTCTTT.

V gene TRBV7-9 combines with J gene TRBJ1-4; the D gene is possibly TRBD1 (5 bases). Germline CDR1 reads SEHNR; CDR2 reads FQNEAQ (reference sequence). V lost 10 bases and J lost 6, with 15 bases in between. CDR3 length equals 13 residues. The CDR3: CATRDFPDEKLFF. Here the CDR3 DNA reads TGTGCCACCAGGGACTTCCCAGATGAAAAACTGTTTTTT.

The rearrangement uses TRBV7-9 and TRBJ2-1; TRBD2 aligns across 7 bases. V was pared by 3 bases and J by 4 bases, with 9 bases of the junction left unmatched. This CDR3 comprises 16 residues. Germline V lookup: CDR1 SEHNR, CDR2 FQNEAQ (reference sequence). CDR3 DNA sequence: TGTGCCAGCAGCTTGATTAGAAGCGGGGTATACAATGAGCAGTTCTTC. It codes for CASSLIRSGVYNEQFF.

The chain employs TRBV2 and TRBJ1-6; D gene ambiguous. CDR3 length equals 15 residues. Between the trimmed V and J ends, which lost 2 bases and 5 bases, there was a span of 10 bases. CDR1 is SNHLY and CDR2 is FYNNEI in the germline V gene. The CDR3 DNA is TGTGCCAGCAGTGAATGGACCGATAATAATTCACCCCTCCACTTT. Residues: CASSEWTDNNSPLHF.

This sequence joins TRBV18 and TRBJ2-3; D may be TRBD2 (5 bases). V was clipped by 3 bases and J by 7 bases, with 14 bases between them. From germline, CDR1 is KGHSH and CDR2 LQKENI. This CDR3 has 14 residues. CDR3: CASSPFPRVNTQYF. The DNA of the CDR3 is TGTGCCAGCTCACCTTTCCCGAGGGTGAATACGCAGTATTTT.

The chain combines TRBV6-5 with TRBJ1-1; D may be TRBD1 (5 bases). The V gene lost 6 bases and the J gene lost 7 bases, with 15 bases spanning the gap. Germline CDR1 reads MNHEY; CDR2 reads SVGAGI. The CDR3 runs to 13 residues. CDR3 region: CASSPRGMGEAFF. The CDR3 region has the DNA TGTGCCAGCAGCCCAAGGGGAATGGGTGAAGCTTTCTTT.

This chain connects TRBV4-3 to TRBJ2-3, with D unresolved. Trimming stripped 2 bases from V and 0 bases from J, with 6 bases between. Germline V gives CDR1 LGHNA, CDR2 YSLEER. The CDR3 contains 14 residues. The chain's CDR3 is CASSQRASTDTQYF. CDR3 DNA: TGCGCCAGCAGCCAACGGGCTAGCACAGATACGCAGTATTTT.

The chain recombines TRBV13 with TRBJ2-7; 7 bases map to TRBD1. Trimming at V came to 5 bases and at J to 1 base, leaving 5 bases not matched to a gene. Per germline, CDR1 PRHDT and CDR2 FYEKMQ (reference sequence). CDR3 length equals 14 residues. CDR3 region: CASSQDRKSYEQYF. The CDR3 nucleotides are TGTGCCAGCAGCCAGGACAGGAAATCCTACGAGCAGTACTTC.

CDR3 DNA sequence: TGTGCCAGCAGCTTAGTTGTGACAGGGGGCGGTGGCTACACCTTC. Translated, it gives CASSLVVTGGGGYTF. The V call is TRBV7-2, the J call TRBJ1-2; TRBD1 aligns across 10 bases. V shed 1 base and J 7 bases; nucleotides not matched to a gene: 6. CDR3 size: 15 residues. Germline CDR1 SGHTA, CDR2 FQGNSA.

The genes are TRBV27 and TRBJ2-1, with a weak D call TRBD2 (7 bases). V lost 5 bases to trimming and J lost 10 bases, with 18 bases between them. The CDR3 extends over 14 amino acids. From germline, CDR1 is MNHEY and CDR2 SMNVEV (reference sequence). Written as DNA, the CDR3 is TGTGCCAGCAGTGCAATCTCGGGGGGCTGGGAGCAGTTCTTC. Its translation: CASSAISGGWEQFF.

The V and J genes are TRBV2 and TRBJ1-1; the D gene is possibly TRBD1 (6 bases). Trimming removed 4 bases from V and 1 base from J, with 13 bases in between. The germline V gene encodes CDR1 SNHLY and CDR2 FYNNEI. The CDR3 totals 15 residues. This chain's CDR3 is CASSAPQGGNTEAFF. The CDR3 DNA sequence: TGTGCCAGCAGTGCCCCACAGGGCGGGAACACTGAAGCTTTCTTT.

This clone was recorded a few times. Distinct nucleotide sequences in the sample also encode this CDR3. The chain uses TRBV5-4 and TRBJ1-1; no clear D. The CDR3 has 15 amino acids. Trimming stripped 0 bases from V and 2 bases from J, with 11 bases between. Looked up from germline, CDR1 is SGHNT and CDR2 is YYREEE (reference sequence). The CDR3 is CASSLGLGSNTEAFF. The CDR3 DNA sequence: TGTGCCAGCAGCTTGGGTCTGGGATCTAACACTGAAGCTTTCTTT.

The chain uses TRBV6-2 or TRBV6-3 and TRBJ2-3; D is uncertain. CDR1 is MNHEY and CDR2 is SVGEGT in the germline V gene. The CDR3 totals 13 residues. The V gene lost 5 bases and the J gene lost 6 bases, with 12 bases spanning the gap. DNA for the CDR3: TGTGCCAGCAGTGGCTTTAGCATGGATACGCAGTATTTT. Amino acids: CASSGFSMDTQYF.

The genes are TRBV7-2 and TRBJ2-5; D is perhaps TRBD2 (6 bases). Trimming removed 3 bases from V and 0 bases from J, with 8 bases in between. The germline V gene has CDR1 SGHTA and CDR2 FQGNSA. The length of the CDR3 is 14 residues. The CDR3 region has the DNA TGTGCCAGCAGCTTTGGCGGGAACCAAGAGACCCAGTACTTC. It encodes CASSFGGNQETQYF.

The CDR3 protein is CASSMGQAYGYTF. Here the CDR3 DNA reads TGTGCCAGCAGCATGGGACAGGCCTATGGCTACACCTTC. This chain joins TRBV9 and TRBJ1-2; 8 nucleotides align to TRBD1. The CDR3 consists of 13 residues. The ends lost 4 bases at V and 4 bases at J; junction bases unmatched: 3. Germline lookup yields CDR1 SGDLS and CDR2 YYNGEE.

The chain uses TRBV2 and TRBJ2-1; D not resolved. The CDR3 contains 13 residues. Per germline, CDR1 SNHLY and CDR2 FYNNEI. Trimming removed 2 bases from V and 15 bases from J, with 17 bases in between. The CDR3, as DNA: TGTGCCAGCAGTGAATCCCCCGTTTTTAGTAGGTTCTTC. The encoded protein is CASSESPVFSRFF.

The V and J genes are TRBV12-5 and TRBJ1-1; 8 nucleotides agree with TRBD1. Per germline, CDR1 LGHNT and CDR2 FRNRAP. This CDR3 contains 16 residues. The trim removed 0 bases at V and 1 base at J, leaving 4 bases unmatched. Written as DNA, the CDR3 is TGTGCTAGTGGTTTGGTAGTCACAGGGGGGAACACTGAAGCTTTCTTT. This codes for CASGLVVTGGNTEAFF.

V usage is TRBV7-9 and J usage is TRBJ2-2, with 11 nucleotides matching TRBD2. CDR3 length equals 19 residues. Germline CDR1 and CDR2: SEHNR and FQNEAQ (reference sequence). V trimming: 1 base; J trimming: 4 bases; junction bases outside the gene matches: 11. The CDR3 DNA reads as TGTGCCAGCAGCTTAGATCCCGGTCTAGCGGGGGGACTCACCGGGGAGCTGTTTTTT. Protein product: CASSLDPGLAGGLTGELFF.

Points on this clone: Distinct nucleotide sequences in the sample also encode this CDR3. The rearrangement joins TRBV3-1 (or the pseudogene TRBV3-2) to TRBJ1-3; tentatively, D is TRBD1 (5 bases). The germline gives CDR1 LGHDT, CDR2 YNNKEL (reference sequence). Trimming took off 2 bases at V and 0 bases at J, with 8 bases between the two ends. The length of the CDR3 is 15 residues. CDR3: CASSQRTLSGNTIYF. The DNA of the CDR3 is TGTGCCAGCAGCCAAAGGACACTCTCTGGAAACACCATATATTTT.

The chain joins TRBV2 to TRBJ2-6, with D unclear. V was clipped by 10 bases and J by 0 bases, with 10 bases between them. The length of the CDR3 is 14 residues. Germline assignment: CDR1 SNHLY and CDR2 FYNNEI. The CDR3 DNA reads as TGTGCCACCGCCGCCAGCTCTGGGGCCAACGTCCTGACTTTC. Protein product: CATAASSGANVLTF.

The V and J genes are TRBV5-5 and TRBJ2-7; 7 bases agree with TRBD1. The junction had 4 bases not matched to a gene; V was cut back by 4 bases and J by 0 bases. From germline, CDR1 is SGHKS and CDR2 YYEKEE (reference sequence). The CDR3 totals 14 residues. The CDR3 sequence: CASSRTGPSYEQYF. CDR3 nucleotides: TGTGCCAGCAGCAGGACAGGTCCCTCCTACGAGCAGTACTTC.

V gene TRBV5-1 combines with J gene TRBJ2-3; the match to TRBD2 covers 12 bases. Germline CDR1 is SGHRS and CDR2 is YFSETQ. V shed 1 base and J 3 bases; nucleotides not matched to a gene: 6. CDR3 length: 17 residues. The CDR3: CASSLQLTSGGTDTQYF. CDR3 nucleotide sequence: TGCGCCAGCAGCTTGCAGTTGACTAGCGGGGGAACAGATACGCAGTATTTT.

This clone has only a few counts. This sequence joins TRBV7-2 and TRBJ2-7; 9 nucleotides line up with TRBD2. CDR1 SGHTA and CDR2 FQGNSA come from the germline V gene. The CDR3 extends over 16 amino acids. V was pared by 1 base and J by 0 bases, with 4 bases of the junction left unmatched. CDR3 coding DNA: TGTGCCAGCAGCTTAGGGCTAGCGGGGTCCTCCTACGAGCAGTACTTC. This translates into CASSLGLAGSSYEQYF.

This clone was observed a few times. J is TRBJ1-2 and V is TRBV5-5, with D maybe TRBD1 (5 bases). Trimming took 2 bases from V and 0 from J, leaving 11 bases between them. CDR3 length: 15 amino acids. Germline lookup yields CDR1 SGHKS and CDR2 YYEKEE (reference sequence). CDR3 nucleotides: TGTGCCAGCAGCTTCTGGAAGACAGCTAACTATGGCTACACCTTC. Protein product: CASSFWKTANYGYTF.

The chain is built from TRBV2 and TRBJ2-3; TRBD2 aligns across 9 bases. CDR1 and CDR2 from the germline V gene are SNHLY and FYNNEI. V was clipped by 4 bases and J by 0 bases; unmatched bases: 17. CDR3 length equals 20 residues. The DNA of the CDR3 is TGTGCCAGCAGTGGCTCTACTTTTGGCGGGGGGGCTCACAGCACAGATACGCAGTATTTT. It translates to CASSGSTFGGGAHSTDTQYF.

The rearrangement links TRBV4-1 to TRBJ2-1; tentatively, D is TRBD2 (6 bases). From germline, CDR1 is MGHRA and CDR2 YSYEKL. V was pared by 4 bases and J by 3 bases, with 10 bases between. The CDR3 covers 14 residues. CDR3 amino acids: CASSRSGDYNEQFF. In DNA, the CDR3 is TGCGCCAGCAGCCGATCGGGGGACTACAATGAGCAGTTCTTC.

This clone appeared once. J is TRBJ2-7 and V is TRBV18; possibly TRBD1 for D (6 bases). CDR3 length equals 14 residues. Trimming removed 6 bases at V and 2 bases at J, with 14 bases between. Germline loops: CDR1 KGHSH, CDR2 LQKENI. The chain's CDR3 is CASSPGTTAYEQYF. DNA for the CDR3: TGTGCCAGCTCTCCCGGGACAACTGCCTACGAGCAGTACTTC.